This TCR beta chain was identified in a study of cytomegalovirus exposure and HLA in healthy donors. Whole-study context: An earlier analysis identified more than 95 million unique TCR beta sequences in some 170 million T cells.

The PCR contained 60 Vbeta and 13 Jbeta primers. Only in-frame clones appear in the TCRdb table, and some are missing; sequencing was by immunoSEQ multiplex PCR. The data show about 130,000 clones, around 80% seen once. This clone was seen just once. Its antigen is not identified. Germline V CDR1 and CDR2: SQVTM, ANQGSEA. CDR3 size: 15 residues. Overall study results and limits: Per published accounts, TCR beta sequences correctly predicted the HLA-A and HLA-B alleles of most subjects. In a later analysis, compared with equally common non-associated chains, HLA-associated beta chains were more expanded. A reported reduction in N-insertions relative to the roughly 610-donor mean was seen in an Asian-associated ancestry cluster in a later analysis.

Sequencing used PBMCs. The clonotype originates from a female donor in good health and CMV-seropositive. This chain connects TRBV29-1 to TRBJ2-5; 8 bases are shared with TRBD1. The DNA end favors TRBJ2-7, so the J call may be wrong. The CDR3 nucleotides read TGCAGCGCGACAGGGGACACTCGATTAACCTACGAGCAGTACTTC. It codes for CSATGDTRLTYEQYF.